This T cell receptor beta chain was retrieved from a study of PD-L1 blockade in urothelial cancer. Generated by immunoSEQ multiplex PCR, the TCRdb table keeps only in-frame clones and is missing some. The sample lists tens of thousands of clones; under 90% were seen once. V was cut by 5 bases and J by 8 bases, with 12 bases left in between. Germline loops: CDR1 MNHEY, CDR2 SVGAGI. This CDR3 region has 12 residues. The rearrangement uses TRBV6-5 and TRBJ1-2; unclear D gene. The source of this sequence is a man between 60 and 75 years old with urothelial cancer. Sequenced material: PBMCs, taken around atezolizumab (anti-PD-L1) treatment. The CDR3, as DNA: TGTGCCAGCAGTCCAGAAGGAGGAGGCTACACCTTC. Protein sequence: CASSPEGGGYTF.